The 15 T cell receptor beta chains below were found in one sample sequenced in a study of blood T cell repertoires in COVID-19. Profiling relied on immunoSEQ multiplex PCR, and the TCRdb table lists in-frame clones only, not all of them. The sample contains around 310,000 clones, about nine tenths of which appear only once. Material for sequencing was PBMCs or T cells enriched from blood (not recorded which). These receptors were collected from a woman in her twenties or thirties who had recovered from COVID-19.

The chain is built from TRBV2 and TRBJ2-7; D is possibly TRBD2 (5 bases). CDR1 SNHLY and CDR2 FYNNEI come from the germline V gene. V gave up 0 bases and J gave up 3 bases, with 12 bases separating them. The CDR3 runs 15 residues. The CDR3 sequence is CASSEAPGSGYEQYF. In DNA, the CDR3 is TGTGCCAGCAGTGAAGCCCCGGGCAGCGGCTACGAGCAGTACTTC.

This chain connects TRBV4-2 to TRBJ1-3; D unclear. Trimming cost V 0 bases and J 0 bases, with 12 bases left between them. Per germline, CDR1 LGHNA and CDR2 YNFKEQ. This CDR3 region has 17 residues. As DNA, the CDR3 is TGTGCCAGCAGCCAAGATCATCCTAGCTCCTCTGGAAACACCATATATTTT. Amino acids: CASSQDHPSSSGNTIYF.

V usage is TRBV5-1 and J usage is TRBJ2-7; 7 bases are shared with TRBD1. V lost 5 bases to trimming and J lost 0 bases; unmatched junction nucleotides: 11. The germline CDR1 and CDR2 sequences are SGHRS and YFSETQ. This CDR3 is 16 amino acids long. Written as DNA, the CDR3 is TGCGCCAGCAGTCCACTTCCCGGGACAGACTCCTACGAGCAGTACTTC. Amino acid sequence: CASSPLPGTDSYEQYF.

Only one count was recorded for this clone. The chain employs TRBV6-4 and TRBJ1-2; D gene unclear. The CDR3 extends over 15 amino acids. The germline V gene encodes CDR1 MRHNA and CDR2 SNTAGT. Trimming pared 0 bases from V and 2 bases from J, leaving 10 bases between. The CDR3 nucleotides read TGTGCCAGCAGTGACTCGAGGGCCGGGAACTATGGCTACACCTTC. Residues: CASSDSRAGNYGYTF.

V gene TRBV6-5 combines with J gene TRBJ2-5; a possible D gene is TRBD1 (6 bases). CDR3 size: 13 residues. The germline CDR1 and CDR2 sequences are MNHEY and SVGAGI. V dropped 11 bases and J dropped 5 bases, with 18 bases sitting between them. The CDR3 bases are TGTGCCGGGGTACAGGGTACCCGGGAGACCCAGTACTTC. Amino acids: CAGVQGTRETQYF.

This clone was recorded once. This chain connects TRBV15 to TRBJ2-7; TRBD1 aligns across 8 bases. The trim removed 0 bases at V and 0 bases at J, leaving 4 bases unmatched. Germline V CDR1 and CDR2: LNHNV, YYDKDF (reference sequence). The CDR3 totals 16 residues. This chain's CDR3 is CATSREGQVYSYEQYF. In nucleotides, the CDR3 is TGTGCCACCAGCAGAGAGGGACAGGTCTACTCCTACGAGCAGTACTTC.

This clone occurred a few times. The J gene is TRBJ2-7, the V gene TRBV7-9; no firm D call. CDR1 is SEHNR, CDR2 FQNEAQ, per germline (reference sequence). The V and J ends lost 2 bases and 4 bases respectively, with 18 bases between them. The CDR3 loop spans 16 amino acids. The CDR3 nucleotides are TGTGCCAGCAGCTTAATCTCTGAGATTGGTTATTACGAGCAGTACTTC. Encoded protein: CASSLISEIGYYEQYF.

This clone came up once. The gene calls are TRBV15 and TRBJ2-1; a possible D gene is TRBD1 (6 bases). The CDR3 runs 17 residues. CDR1 is LNHNV, CDR2 YYDKDF, per germline (reference sequence). Trimming took off 0 bases at V and 0 bases at J, with 12 bases between the two ends. DNA for the CDR3: TGTGCCACCAGCAGAGATCGGGCAGGGGTCTCCTACAATGAGCAGTTCTTC. It specifies CATSRDRAGVSYNEQFF.

The chain uses TRBV6-5 and TRBJ2-1, with 10 bases aligning to TRBD2. The CDR3 extends over 15 amino acids. Germline lookup yields CDR1 MNHEY and CDR2 SVGAGI. Trimming at V came to 5 bases and at J to 4 bases, leaving 5 bases not matched to a gene. CDR3 sequence (DNA): TGTGCCAGCAGTCCAGCGGGAGGGGGTTACAATGAGCAGTTCTTC. It translates to CASSPAGGGYNEQFF.

The chain has TRBV6-5 and TRBJ1-1; D not resolved. Trimming stripped 1 base from V and 0 bases from J, with 9 bases between. CDR1 and CDR2 (germline): MNHEY, SVGAGI. This CDR3 is 15 amino acids long. CDR3 protein: CASSYFGPMNTEAFF. DNA for the CDR3: TGTGCCAGCAGTTACTTCGGTCCTATGAACACTGAAGCTTTCTTT.

This chain connects TRBV16 to TRBJ1-1; D not certain. Looked up from germline, CDR1 is KGHSY and CDR2 is FQNENV. This CDR3 contains 15 residues. V lost 0 bases, J lost 1 base, and 9 bases lay in between. For the CDR3, the DNA is TGTGCCAGCAGCCAATCGTGGCAAAGGAACACTGAAGCTTTCTTT. It encodes CASSQSWQRNTEAFF.

The chain employs TRBV10-3 and TRBJ1-2, with 12 bases that match TRBD1. The CDR3 is 15 amino acids. V trimming: 2 bases; J trimming: 3 bases; junction bases outside the gene matches: 1. From germline, CDR1 is ENHRY and CDR2 SYGVKD. In DNA, the CDR3 is TGTGCCATCAGTGAGGGGACAGGGGGCGACTATGGCTACACCTTC. This sequence encodes CAISEGTGGDYGYTF.

CDR3 DNA sequence: TGTGCCAGCTCACCGCCAGGGCAAGGGGAGACCCAGTACTTC. This encodes CASSPPGQGETQYF. This chain links TRBV18 with TRBJ2-5; the D gene is possibly TRBD1 (5 bases). Germline V gene lookup returns CDR1 KGHSH and CDR2 LQKENI. The V and J ends lost 3 bases and 5 bases respectively, with 13 bases between them. This CDR3 has 14 residues.

This chain connects TRBV10-3 to TRBJ1-4, with 7 nucleotides matching TRBD1. Per germline, CDR1 ENHRY and CDR2 SYGVKD. This CDR3 region has 17 residues. J gave up 7 bases and V 5 bases, and 16 bases lay outside the gene matches. The CDR3, as DNA: TGTGCCATCAGTTCTTTCGACCGGGACAGCTCTTTTGAAAAACTGTTTTTT. Protein product: CAISSFDRDSSFEKLFF.

This chain connects TRBV29-1 to TRBJ1-1; 10 bases fit TRBD1. The CDR3 extends over 12 amino acids. Germline-derived CDR1 and CDR2 are SQVTM and ANQGSEA. J gave up 13 bases and V 2 bases, and 7 bases lay outside the gene matches. The CDR3 protein is CSVEPDRGIVFF. The CDR3 nucleotides are TGCAGCGTTGAACCGGACAGGGGGATTGTTTTCTTT.